The 28 T cell receptor beta chains reported below all come from one sample, sequenced in a study of beta chain features in type 1 diabetes. Expressed TCRB transcripts were sequenced after all isolated RNA was converted to cDNA. Repertoires were generated with immunoSEQ multiplex PCR, while TCRdb's copy carries only in-frame clones and drops some. This table holds over 500,000 clones, around a sixth found once. The sequenced sample consisted of naive CD4+ T cells from blood. The receptors stem from a man aged 18 to 30 in good health.

This clone was seen only a few times. The J gene is TRBJ1-1, the V gene TRBV19; D not certain. The CDR3 runs to 13 residues. Germline loops: CDR1 LNHDA, CDR2 SQIVND (reference sequence). Between the trimmed V and J ends, which lost 8 bases and 1 base, there was a span of 11 bases. CDR3 in amino acids: CASSRGRNTEAFF. The CDR3 region has the DNA TGTGCCAGTTCCCGAGGGAGGAACACTGAAGCTTTCTTT.

This clone was observed a handful of times. The J gene is TRBJ2-3, the V gene TRBV5-6; the D call may be TRBD1 or TRBD2 (5 bases each). Germline CDR1 is SGHDT and CDR2 is YYEEEE. Trimming took 4 bases from V and 2 from J, leaving 14 bases between them. This CDR3 spans 15 amino acids. CDR3 DNA: TGTGCCAGCAGCCTCTCGGGACGTACCACAGATACGCAGTATTTT. Translating it yields CASSLSGRTTDTQYF.

The chain combines TRBV18 with TRBJ2-5, with unresolved D. From germline, CDR1 is KGHSH and CDR2 LQKENI. V was clipped by 2 bases and J by 4 bases, with 14 bases between them. This CDR3 comprises 15 residues. CDR3 loop: CASSPTHSVTETQYF. CDR3 bases: TGTGCCAGCTCACCAACCCACTCGGTAACAGAGACCCAGTACTTC. Drawing the rest from reference TRBV18 and TRBJ2-5, the complete variable domain is NAGVMQNPRHLVRRRGQEARLRCSPMKGHSHVYWYRQLPEEGLKFMVYLQKENIIDESGMPKERFSAEFPKEGPSILRIQQVVRGDSAAYFCASSPTHSVTETQYFGPGTRLLVL.

Regarding this clone: Different DNA sequences within this sample yield the same CDR3. V and J are TRBV28 and TRBJ2-3; D is perhaps TRBD2 (5 bases). Germline lookup yields CDR1 MDHEN and CDR2 SYDVKM. The CDR3 has 14 residues. The ends were cut back, 3 bases at V and 0 bases at J, with 7 bases in the middle. CDR3 in DNA: TGTGCCAGCAGTTTGGGCGGGAGCACAGATACGCAGTATTTT. It specifies CASSLGGSTDTQYF.

The chain carries TRBV28 and TRBJ1-1; D not certain. The CDR3 covers 11 residues. Germline V gene sequence: CDR1 MDHEN, CDR2 SYDVKM. The V end lost 4 bases, the J end lost 4 bases, and 4 bases lay between the germline ends. CDR3 sequence (DNA): TGTGCCAGCAGTTCCATCACTGAAGCTTTCTTT. Amino acid sequence: CASSSITEAFF.

In this sample, this clone turned up a few times. The CDR3, as DNA: TGCAGCGTTCGTGAGGGGCTTAACTATGGCTACACCTTC. Translation: CSVREGLNYGYTF. The chain recombines TRBV29-1 with TRBJ1-2; D is possibly TRBD1 (5 bases). V lost 5 bases, J lost 1 base, and 11 bases lay in between. The germline V gene has CDR1 SQVTM and CDR2 ANQGSEA. The CDR3 runs 13 residues.

The table lists this clone with a few counts. This rearrangement joins TRBV7-2 to TRBJ2-7; D might be TRBD2 (6 bases). This CDR3 is 13 amino acids long. CDR1 is SGHTA, CDR2 FQGNSA, per germline. Trimming removed 3 bases from V and 7 bases from J, with 13 bases in between. The CDR3: CASSFKRGGEQYF. The CDR3 nucleotides read TGTGCCAGCAGCTTTAAAAGGGGAGGAGAGCAGTACTTC.

CDR3 sequence: CASSLRLAGSNEQFF. CDR3 coding DNA: TGTGCCAGCAGCCTCCGACTAGCGGGAAGCAATGAGCAGTTCTTC. This chain uses TRBV28 with TRBJ2-1, with 11 bases matching TRBD2. Per germline, CDR1 MDHEN and CDR2 SYDVKM. The J segment lost 6 bases and the V segment lost 6 bases, leaving 7 bases of the junction unmatched. The CDR3 spans 15 residues.

This chain connects TRBV11-2 to TRBJ2-5; no firm D call. Germline lookup yields CDR1 SGHAT and CDR2 FQNNGV. This CDR3 contains 13 residues. V dropped 4 bases and J dropped 4 bases, with 10 bases sitting between them. The CDR3 DNA reads TGTGCCAGCAGCTGGGGTTCCCCAGAGACCCAGTACTTC. Its protein is CASSWGSPETQYF.

The CDR3 region has the DNA TGTGCCAGCAGTGAAACACCGAACACTGAAGCTTTCTTT. Its protein product is CASSETPNTEAFF. J is TRBJ1-1 and V is TRBV2; the D is unclear. V was cut by 2 bases and J by 1 base, with 5 bases left in between. The CDR3 length is 13 residues. CDR1 SNHLY and CDR2 FYNNEI come from the germline V gene.

This clone was detected a few times. This chain joins TRBV5-4 and TRBJ2-5; TRBD2 is a possible D gene (5 bases). The germline V and J ends were trimmed by 3 bases and 5 bases, with 17 bases remaining between them. This CDR3 comprises 15 residues. Germline V lookup: CDR1 SGHNT, CDR2 YYREEE (reference sequence). The CDR3, as DNA: TGTGCCAGCAGCTCGGCAGCCATGCGCGGGGAGACCCAGTACTTC. Translated: CASSSAAMRGETQYF.

There are a few counts of this clone. The chain links TRBV27 to TRBJ2-1; tentative D call: TRBD1 (6 bases). This CDR3 is 15 amino acids long. CDR1 is MNHEY, CDR2 SMNVEV, per germline (reference sequence). With 3 bases removed from V and 5 bases from J, the gap between germline ends came to 14 bases. The CDR3 DNA reads TGTGCCAGCAGTTTCCCCTCCAAGGGGGACAATGAGCAGTTCTTC. Protein: CASSFPSKGDNEQFF.

This clone has more than one count but fewer than ten. The rearrangement links TRBV9 to TRBJ2-3; 10 bases align to TRBD2. After removal of 0 bases from V and 10 bases from J, the junction contained 8 bases not matched to a gene. This CDR3 contains 15 residues. CDR1 and CDR2 (germline): SGDLS, YYNGEE. The CDR3 DNA sequence: TGTGCCAGCAGCGTAGAGCAGCGGGGGGGCAGGTCGCAGTATTTT. Protein product: CASSVEQRGGRSQYF.

With respect to this clone: One end of the junction does not line up with germline, which may come from a read error. This chain joins TRBV29-1 and TRBJ2-1, with TRBD2 identical over 8 bases. CDR1 and CDR2 (germline): SQVTM, ANQGSEA. CDR3 length: 12 amino acids. CDR3 sequence: CSVEEGGTSNLF. CDR3 nucleotide sequence: TGCAGCGTTGAAGAGGGCGGGACTAGTAACCTCTTC.

At least ten counts were recorded for this clone. This rearrangement joins TRBV7-9 to TRBJ2-1; D gene uncertain. The CDR3 is 14 amino acids. V was shortened by 5 bases and J by 5 bases, with 13 bases between the two germline ends. Germline V CDR1 and CDR2: SEHNR, FQNEAQ (reference sequence). The CDR3 region is CASSPRTPDNEQFF. CDR3 DNA sequence: TGTGCCAGCAGCCCTAGGACGCCCGACAATGAGCAGTTCTTC.

With regard to this clone: At the DNA level, this CDR3 is encoded by other sequences in the same sample as well. This sequence joins TRBV5-1 and TRBJ2-3; D is perhaps TRBD1 or TRBD2 (5 bases each). There are 15 residues in the CDR3. V was pared by 4 bases and J by 0 bases, with 12 bases between. Germline values: CDR1 SGHRS, CDR2 YFSETQ. CDR3 DNA: TGCGCCAGCAGCCTCGAGAGGGGAAGCACAGATACGCAGTATTTT. It translates to CASSLERGSTDTQYF.

This clone was counted a few times. CDR3 amino acids: CASSQLGAAGDYGYTF. CDR3 DNA sequence: TGTGCCAGCAGCCAATTAGGGGCTGCAGGCGACTATGGCTACACCTTC. V and J are TRBV14 and TRBJ1-2, with a possible D match to TRBD1 (5 bases). The CDR3 loop spans 16 amino acids. Trimming left V 2 bases short and J 3 bases short, with 16 bases between. CDR1 is SGHDN, CDR2 FVKESK, per germline.

The gene calls are TRBV4-3 and TRBJ2-3; D is undetermined. The CDR3 runs to 16 residues. Between the trimmed V and J ends, which lost 0 bases and 0 bases, there was a span of 10 bases. The V gene's germline CDR1 is LGHNA and CDR2 YSLEER. CDR3 nucleotide sequence: TGCGCCAGCAGCCAAGATCTGCCGCCTAGCACAGATACGCAGTATTTT. Amino acid sequence: CASSQDLPPSTDTQYF.

This clone was counted many times. The chain carries TRBV10-3 and TRBJ1-2; D not resolved. This CDR3 contains 10 residues. In germline, CDR1 is ENHRY, CDR2 SYGVKD. V gave up 4 bases and J gave up 6 bases, with 3 bases separating them. In DNA, the CDR3 is TGTGCCATCAGTGGCGATGGCTACACCTTC. Its translation is CAISGDGYTF.

Only a few counts were recorded for this clone. A junction boundary mismatches the germline segment, possibly from a read error. The CDR3 protein is CSVEEALGTSGAF. The DNA of the CDR3 is TGCAGCGTTGAAGAGGCACTCGGGACTAGCGGGGCCTTT. This sequence joins TRBV29-1 and TRBJ2-3, with 13 bases aligning to TRBD2. This CDR3 has 13 amino acids. From germline, CDR1 is SQVTM and CDR2 ANQGSEA.

The rearrangement joins TRBV28 to TRBJ2-1; 8 bases map to TRBD2. V shed 5 bases and J 2 bases; nucleotides not matched to a gene: 8. The CDR3 totals 16 residues. In germline, CDR1 is MDHEN, CDR2 SYDVKM. Here the CDR3 reads CASSPPGRGAYNEQFF. For the CDR3, the DNA is TGTGCCAGCAGTCCCCCCGGGCGGGGGGCCTACAATGAGCAGTTCTTC.

In its sample, this clone was seen a few times. The chain links TRBV7-9 to TRBJ2-7, with a weak D call TRBD1 (6 bases). The CDR3 sequence is 14 residues long. Trimming left V 5 bases short and J 6 bases short, with 17 bases between. Germline V gives CDR1 SEHNR, CDR2 FQNEAQ (reference sequence). CDR3 in amino acids: CASSATGTLGEQYF. The CDR3, as DNA: TGTGCCAGCAGCGCAACCGGGACATTGGGCGAGCAGTACTTC.

The table lists this clone with a few counts. The genes are TRBV7-2 and TRBJ2-5; 12 nucleotides align to TRBD2. Looked up from germline, CDR1 is SGHTA and CDR2 is FQGNSA. This CDR3 spans 16 amino acids. J gave up 2 bases and V 4 bases, and 5 bases lay outside the gene matches. The CDR3 is CASSSTSGGWQETQYF. CDR3 coding DNA: TGTGCCAGCAGCTCAACTAGCGGGGGGTGGCAAGAGACCCAGTACTTC. The whole variable domain, filled in from reference TRBV7-2 and TRBJ2-5, reads GAGVSQSPSNKVTEKGKDVELRCDPISGHTALYWYRQSLGQGLEFLIYFQGNSAPDKSGLPSDRFSAERTGGSVSTLTIQRTQQEDSAVYLCASSSTSGGWQETQYFGPGTRLLVL.

This clone was seen only a few times. The chain carries TRBV9 and TRBJ1-3; a weak D match, TRBD1 (6 bases). The germline gives CDR1 SGDLS, CDR2 YYNGEE. This CDR3 comprises 16 residues. Trimming stripped 3 bases from V and 2 bases from J, with 15 bases between. The CDR3 here is CASSDHRVLAGNTIYF. The CDR3 DNA follows: TGTGCCAGCAGCGACCACAGGGTTCTTGCTGGAAACACCATATATTTT.

The chain joins TRBV10-3 to TRBJ1-6; the match to TRBD1 covers 7 bases. This CDR3 comprises 15 residues. With 7 bases clipped from V and 6 bases from J, the junction kept 9 bases outside the gene matches. Germline CDR1 and CDR2: ENHRY and SYGVKD. The CDR3 DNA reads TGTGCCATCAAGTCAGGGGGGTCGTTTAATTCACCCCTCCACTTT. It codes for CAIKSGGSFNSPLHF.

In regard to this clone: This same CDR3 is encoded by further DNA sequences in the sample. The rearrangement links TRBV18 to TRBJ1-2; no clear D gene. This CDR3 has 12 amino acids. V lost 6 bases to trimming and J lost 5 bases, with 10 bases between them. CDR1 is KGHSH and CDR2 is LQKENI in the germline V gene. The CDR3 region has the DNA TGTGCCAGCTCGCCCGTAACGTATGGCTACACCTTC. It specifies CASSPVTYGYTF.

V and J are TRBV9 and TRBJ2-5; possibly TRBD1 or TRBD2 for D (5 bases each). CDR1 and CDR2 from the germline V gene are SGDLS and YYNGEE. The CDR3 contains 15 residues. Trimming removed 4 bases from V and 5 bases from J, with 18 bases in between. This chain's CDR3 is CASSSTGLVGETQYF. In nucleotides, the CDR3 is TGTGCCAGCAGCAGCACGGGGCTCGTTGGGGAGACCCAGTACTTC.

This clone has ten or more counts. The rearrangement links TRBV14 to TRBJ2-1; D remains unclear. Germline V gives CDR1 SGHDN, CDR2 FVKESK. The V end lost 4 bases, the J end lost 4 bases, and 8 bases lay between the germline ends. The CDR3 loop spans 13 amino acids. This CDR3 reads CASSLRSYNEQFF. Written as DNA, the CDR3 is TGTGCCAGCAGCCTCAGGTCTTACAATGAGCAGTTCTTC.